This is a list of T cell receptor beta chains from one sample in a study of cytomegalovirus exposure and HLA in healthy donors. Assay used: immunoSEQ multiplex PCR; TCRdb lists only in-frame clones, some missing. The data contain about 330,000 clones, just over 85% of them singletons. Sequenced material: PBMCs. These receptor sequences come from a young woman in good health and CMV-seronegative. The CDR3 runs from the conserved cysteine through the conserved F or W. D genes are given only for firm matches. Clone size is given for some rows only: seen once, a few or many times, or a class if the clone is expanded.

15,TRBD1,NA,TRBV27,TRBJ2-1,CASSLARQGWNEQFF,TGTGCCAGCAGTTTGGCCCGACAGGGGTGGAATGAGCAGTTCTTC
14,TRBD2,NA,TRBV27,TRBJ2-7,CASSLREGTYEQYF,TGTGCCAGCAGTTTGCGGGAGGGCACCTACGAGCAGTACTTC
15,NA,NA,TRBV9,TRBJ2-3,CASSEVGRDTDTQYF,TGTGCCAGCAGCGAAGTCGGCAGGGACACAGATACGCAGTATTTT
16,TRBD1,NA,TRBV28,TRBJ2-7,CASSDPYGQGTYEQYF,TGTGCCAGCAGTGACCCTTATGGACAGGGGACGTACGAGCAGTACTTC
14,NA,NA,TRBV30,TRBJ1-1,CAWSAGHENTEAFF,TGTGCCTGGAGTGCGGGACACGAGAACACTGAAGCTTTCTTT
12,NA,once,TRBV6-6,TRBJ2-1,CASVDFSREQFF,TGTGCCAGCGTAGACTTCTCGAGGGAGCAGTTCTTC
14,TRBD2,NA,TRBV2,TRBJ2-3,CASRSREYADTQYF,TGTGCCAGCAGGTCGCGGGAGTATGCAGATACGCAGTATTTT
12,NA,NA,TRBV30,TRBJ2-1,CAWSLIDNEQFF,TGTGCCTGGAGTCTCATAGACAATGAGCAGTTCTTC
18,NA,NA,TRBV4-3,TRBJ2-1,CASSQRTSRSPNYNEQFF,TGCGCCAGCAGCCAGAGAACTAGCAGAAGCCCCAATTACAATGAGCAGTTCTTC
17,NA,few,TRBV19,TRBJ2-4,CASSISAPQASQNIQYF,TGTGCCAGTAGTATTTCGGCCCCTCAGGCTAGCCAAAACATTCAGTACTTC
15,TRBD2,NA,TRBV4-1,TRBJ2-1,CASSQAGLADNEQFF,TGCGCCAGCAGCCAGGCTGGACTAGCGGACAATGAGCAGTTCTTC
16,NA,NA,TRBV19,TRBJ2-1,CASSIGHSTAYNEQFF,TGTGCCAGTAGTATAGGACACTCTACCGCCTACAATGAGCAGTTCTTC
16,TRBD1,NA,TRBV6-6,TRBJ1-2,CASRGATGGRDYGYTF,TGTGCCAGCAGAGGGGCGACAGGGGGCAGAGACTATGGCTACACCTTC
14,NA,once,TRBV7-2,TRBJ2-7,CASSYSYLSYEQYF,TGTGCCAGCAGTTATAGCTACTTGTCCTACGAGCAGTACTTC
17,TRBD2,NA,TRBV19,TRBJ2-1,CASSIGRTSGIPGEQFF,TGTGCCAGTAGTATAGGACGGACTAGCGGGATCCCAGGGGAGCAGTTCTTC
13,NA,NA,TRBV14,TRBJ2-1,CASSQGWRPEQFF,TGTGCCAGCAGCCAAGGGTGGCGGCCTGAGCAGTTCTTC
16,TRBD2,NA,TRBV7-2,TRBJ2-5,CASSLSPSGRAETQYF,TGTGCCAGCAGCTTAAGCCCTAGCGGGAGGGCAGAGACCCAGTACTTC
14,NA,NA,TRBV27,TRBJ1-5,CASSLSKGNQPQHF,TGTGCCAGCAGTTTATCGAAGGGGAATCAGCCCCAGCATTTT
13,NA,NA,TRBV10-3,TRBJ2-1,CAISETPGNEQFF,TGTGCCATCAGTGAGACCCCAGGGAATGAGCAGTTCTTC
15,NA,NA,TRBV21-1,TRBJ2-7,CASSKGGTGNHEQYF,TGTGCCAGCAGCAAAGGTGGGACAGGTAACCACGAGCAGTACTTC
16,NA,NA,TRBV11-2,TRBJ1-5,CASSLVYRALSQPQHF,TGTGCCAGCAGCTTAGTCTACAGGGCGTTATCTCAGCCCCAGCATTTT
15,NA,NA,TRBV7-6,TRBJ2-1,CASSPAAGFYNEQFF,TGTGCCAGCAGCCCCGCGGCGGGGTTCTACAATGAGCAGTTCTTC
12,TRBD1,NA,TRBV6-6,TRBJ2-3,CASRDRADTQYF,TGTGCCAGCAGGGACAGGGCAGATACGCAGTATTTT
15,TRBD2,NA,TRBV29-1,TRBJ2-7,CSVGLRLAGEGEQYF,TGCAGCGTTGGCCTCCGACTAGCGGGAGAGGGGGAGCAGTACTTC